This TCR beta chain appears in the sequencing data of a study of control samples from healthy donors and cancer patients (dated by TCRdb to the early 2020s). From cysteine to phenylalanine, the CDR3 is 15 amino acids long. The only DNA kept is the CDR3, 45 bases in frame from the first base. As encoded in the germline V gene, CDR1 is SGHDT while CDR2 is YYEEEE. The V end loses 0 bases and the J end loses 3 bases, and a stretch of 10 bases separates them. Receptor amplification or capture employed the immunoSEQ multiplex PCR assay. The clones in this table, taken by TCRdb from immuneACCESS, are in-frame only. Not every clone is retained; where verified, under half of the shortfall comes from an unresolved V gene, and the cause of the rest is unknown. The sample has about 120,000 clones on record, 90% to 95% of them singletons. Clones ranked in the top ten supply 7.8% of the sample. To note about this clone: Its antigen remains undetermined. Base-call qualities are not available, and no considerably larger clone is one nucleotide away.

The sequenced material came from blood. This clonotype was obtained from a woman younger than 30 in good health. The chain uses TRBV5-6 and TRBJ2-1, with the D gene uncertain. The DNA sequence follows: TGTGCCAGCAGCTTGGAAGGGCGCCACTACAATGAGCAGTTCTTC. This yields the protein CASSLEGRHYNEQFF.